A selection of T cell receptor beta chains follows, all from one sample in a study of T cell changes during pregnancy in multiple sclerosis. Produced via immunoSEQ multiplex PCR; TCRdb's table is partial and in-frame only. The repertoire holds tens of thousands of clones, with 80% to 95% as singletons. The material sequenced was peripheral blood, taken in the first trimester of pregnancy. The receptors were sampled from a female donor in good health, enrolled as a control in a pregnancy study. CDR3s include the opening cysteine and the closing phenylalanine or tryptophan. Each record gives: V gene, clone size, J gene, D gene, CDR3 protein, CDR3 DNA. A D gene is named only where the DNA matches it firmly. Clone size, where shown, is once, few, many, or a class for clones that have expanded.

v_call: TRBV2; clone_size: NA; j_call: TRBJ2-5; d_call: TRBD2; cdr3_aa: CATSGLAGETQYF; cdr3_nt: TGTGCCACCTCCGGACTAGCCGGCGAGACCCAGTACTTC
v_call: TRBV19; clone_size: NA; j_call: TRBJ1-3; d_call: TRBD1; cdr3_aa: CASSMRRGPGNTIYF; cdr3_nt: TGTGCCAGTAGTATGCGCAGGGGGCCTGGAAACACCATATATTTT
v_call: TRBV4-3; clone_size: NA; j_call: TRBJ2-2; d_call: TRBD2; cdr3_aa: CASSQFTSGGAGTGELFF; cdr3_nt: TGCGCCAGCAGCCAATTTACTAGCGGGGGGGCCGGAACCGGGGAGCTGTTTTTT
v_call: TRBV13; clone_size: NA; j_call: TRBJ1-2; d_call: NA; cdr3_aa: CASSLEAGRTANYGYTF; cdr3_nt: TGTGCCAGCAGCTTAGAAGCAGGTAGAACCGCTAACTATGGCTACACCTTC
v_call: TRBV11-2; clone_size: NA; j_call: TRBJ2-7; d_call: TRBD2; cdr3_aa: CASSLLLTSGTPYEQYF; cdr3_nt: TGTGCCAGCAGCTTGCTCCTGACTAGCGGGACCCCCTACGAGCAGTACTTC
v_call: TRBV18; clone_size: NA; j_call: TRBJ2-7; d_call: NA; cdr3_aa: CASSNKGGNTENPYEQYF; cdr3_nt: TGTGCCAGCTCTAACAAGGGAGGAAACACGGAGAACCCCTACGAGCAGTACTTC
v_call: TRBV5-1; clone_size: NA; j_call: TRBJ1-3; d_call: NA; cdr3_aa: CASSFDNPGNTIYF; cdr3_nt: TGCGCCAGCAGCTTTGACAACCCTGGAAACACCATATATTTT
v_call: TRBV7-9; clone_size: NA; j_call: TRBJ1-4; d_call: NA; cdr3_aa: CASSLGARSSNEKLFF; cdr3_nt: TGTGCCAGCAGCTTAGGAGCCAGGTCTTCTAATGAAAAACTGTTTTTT
v_call: TRBV28; clone_size: NA; j_call: TRBJ1-5; d_call: NA; cdr3_aa: CASSLTGFLGYNQPQHF; cdr3_nt: TGTGCCAGCAGTTTGACAGGATTCCTAGGGTACAATCAGCCCCAGCATTTT
v_call: TRBV5-1; clone_size: NA; j_call: TRBJ2-5; d_call: NA; cdr3_aa: CASSLVPGSQETQYF; cdr3_nt: TGCGCCAGCAGCTTGGTTCCGGGGTCCCAAGAGACCCAGTACTTC
v_call: TRBV4-2; clone_size: NA; j_call: TRBJ2-5; d_call: NA; cdr3_aa: CASSQDRARETQYF; cdr3_nt: TGTGCCAGCAGCCAAGATCGAGCGCGGGAGACCCAGTACTTC
v_call: TRBV4-2; clone_size: NA; j_call: TRBJ2-5; d_call: TRBD1; cdr3_aa: CASSGQGKGDKETQYF; cdr3_nt: TGTGCCAGCAGCGGACAGGGGAAAGGGGATAAGGAGACCCAGTACTTC
v_call: TRBV28; clone_size: NA; j_call: TRBJ1-1; d_call: NA; cdr3_aa: CASSPGRGEAFF; cdr3_nt: TGTGCCAGCAGTCCCGGTAGGGGTGAGGCTTTCTTT
v_call: TRBV28; clone_size: NA; j_call: TRBJ2-2; d_call: NA; cdr3_aa: CATLPRNTGELFF; cdr3_nt: TGTGCCACCCTCCCCAGGAACACCGGGGAGCTGTTTTTT
v_call: TRBV4-3; clone_size: NA; j_call: TRBJ1-3; d_call: NA; cdr3_aa: CASSQDPGVGNTIYF; cdr3_nt: TGCGCCAGCAGCCAAGACCCGGGTGTTGGAAACACCATATATTTT
v_call: TRBV19; clone_size: NA; j_call: TRBJ1-3; d_call: NA; cdr3_aa: CASSTRGLLDTIYF; cdr3_nt: TGTGCCAGTAGTACCCGAGGACTGCTCGACACCATATATTTT
v_call: TRBV1; clone_size: NA; j_call: TRBJ2-7; d_call: NA; cdr3_aa: CTSSQCSYEQYF; cdr3_nt: TGCACCAGCAGCCAATGCAGCTACGAGCAGTACTTC
v_call: TRBV21-1; clone_size: NA; j_call: TRBJ2-7; d_call: NA; cdr3_aa: CASSKEGGYEQYF; cdr3_nt: TGTGCCAGCAGCAAAGAAGGGGGCTACGAGCAGTACTTC
v_call: TRBV4-3; clone_size: NA; j_call: TRBJ2-1; d_call: NA; cdr3_aa: CASSQEEVGSRGPYNEQFF; cdr3_nt: TGCGCCAGCAGCCAAGAAGAAGTCGGCTCGCGGGGGCCCTACAATGAGCAGTTCTTC
v_call: TRBV18; clone_size: NA; j_call: TRBJ2-7; d_call: NA; cdr3_aa: CASSRGAQSSYEQYF; cdr3_nt: TGTGCCAGCTCACGCGGGGCTCAAAGCTCCTACGAGCAGTACTTC
v_call: TRBV27; clone_size: NA; j_call: TRBJ2-1; d_call: TRBD2; cdr3_aa: CASSLSVSPSGWGEQFF; cdr3_nt: TGTGCCAGCAGTTTATCGGTCAGTCCTAGCGGGTGGGGTGAGCAGTTCTTC
v_call: TRBV4-2; clone_size: NA; j_call: TRBJ1-1; d_call: NA; cdr3_aa: CASSPLGSEAFF; cdr3_nt: TGTGCCAGCAGCCCCCTCGGGTCTGAAGCTTTCTTT
v_call: TRBV4-2; clone_size: NA; j_call: TRBJ1-4; d_call: NA; cdr3_aa: CASSPSAGTGDEKLFF; cdr3_nt: TGTGCCAGCAGCCCATCTGCCGGGACTGGGGATGAAAAACTGTTTTTT
v_call: TRBV5-1; clone_size: NA; j_call: TRBJ1-1; d_call: NA; cdr3_aa: CASSLSLNTEAFF; cdr3_nt: TGCGCCAGCAGCTTGTCTCTGAACACTGAAGCTTTCTTT
v_call: TRBV10-3; clone_size: NA; j_call: TRBJ1-2; d_call: TRBD1; cdr3_aa: CAIRLPGQDYGYTF; cdr3_nt: TGTGCCATCAGGCTCCCGGGACAGGACTATGGCTACACCTTC
v_call: TRBV7-3; clone_size: NA; j_call: TRBJ1-1; d_call: NA; cdr3_aa: CASSSPSGLNTEAFF; cdr3_nt: TGTGCCAGCAGCTCCCCTTCAGGGCTGAACACTGAAGCTTTCTTT
v_call: TRBV6-4; clone_size: NA; j_call: TRBJ1-1; d_call: NA; cdr3_aa: CASSKSGTTEAFF; cdr3_nt: TGTGCCAGCAGTAAATCCGGGACTACTGAAGCTTTCTTT
v_call: TRBV6-5; clone_size: NA; j_call: TRBJ1-5; d_call: TRBD1; cdr3_aa: CASRSGQGGNQPQHF; cdr3_nt: TGTGCCAGCAGATCGGGACAGGGGGGAAATCAGCCCCAGCATTTT
v_call: TRBV7-6; clone_size: NA; j_call: TRBJ2-3; d_call: TRBD2; cdr3_aa: CASSLGAGGTLSTDTQYF; cdr3_nt: TGTGCCAGCAGCTTAGGAGCGGGGGGGACCCTTAGCACAGATACGCAGTATTTT
v_call: TRBV9; clone_size: NA; j_call: TRBJ2-2; d_call: NA; cdr3_aa: CASEGGAGELFF; cdr3_nt: TGTGCCAGTGAAGGGGGGGCCGGGGAGCTGTTTTTT
v_call: TRBV4-3; clone_size: NA; j_call: TRBJ2-7; d_call: TRBD1; cdr3_aa: CASSQAYTGGASYEQYF; cdr3_nt: TGCGCCAGCAGCCAGGCCTATACAGGGGGCGCTTCCTACGAGCAGTACTTC
v_call: TRBV11-1; clone_size: NA; j_call: TRBJ2-7; d_call: NA; cdr3_aa: CASSLADRGSYEQYF; cdr3_nt: TGTGCCAGCAGCTTAGCGGACCGGGGATCCTACGAGCAGTACTTC
v_call: TRBV5-1; clone_size: once; j_call: TRBJ2-5; d_call: TRBD2; cdr3_aa: CASSPLRRGGLQETQYF; cdr3_nt: TGCGCCAGCAGCCCCCTAAGGCGGGGGGGCCTCCAAGAGACCCAGTACTTC
v_call: TRBV6-5; clone_size: NA; j_call: TRBJ2-1; d_call: TRBD2; cdr3_aa: CASSSPSSGGVNEQFF; cdr3_nt: TGTGCCAGCAGTTCGCCGTCTAGCGGGGGGGTGAATGAGCAGTTCTTC
v_call: TRBV19; clone_size: NA; j_call: TRBJ1-4; d_call: NA; cdr3_aa: CASSRRTDYLEKLFF; cdr3_nt: TGTGCCAGTAGTCGCAGGACAGACTATCTGGAAAAACTGTTTTTT
v_call: TRBV5-6; clone_size: NA; j_call: TRBJ1-1; d_call: NA; cdr3_aa: CASSRPFRGTEAFF; cdr3_nt: TGTGCCAGCAGCCGACCTTTTCGAGGCACTGAAGCTTTCTTT
v_call: TRBV4-2; clone_size: NA; j_call: TRBJ1-2; d_call: TRBD1; cdr3_aa: CASSQDANRGEYGYTF; cdr3_nt: TGTGCCAGCAGCCAAGATGCTAACAGGGGAGAATATGGCTACACCTTC
v_call: TRBV7-6; clone_size: NA; j_call: TRBJ1-2; d_call: NA; cdr3_aa: CASSLNSGEAGPYGYTF; cdr3_nt: TGTGCCAGCAGCTTGAATTCGGGAGAGGCTGGCCCTTATGGCTACACCTTC
v_call: TRBV7-2; clone_size: NA; j_call: TRBJ2-5; d_call: NA; cdr3_aa: CASSLGSGSWKETQYF; cdr3_nt: TGTGCCAGCAGCTTAGGCTCGGGTTCCTGGAAGGAGACCCAGTACTTC
v_call: TRBV30; clone_size: NA; j_call: TRBJ1-1; d_call: NA; cdr3_aa: CAWSVRGGAFF; cdr3_nt: TGTGCCTGGAGTGTACGGGGGGGGGCTTTCTTT
v_call: TRBV12-2; clone_size: NA; j_call: TRBJ2-3; d_call: NA; cdr3_aa: CASRLRGPTDTQYF; cdr3_nt: TGTGCAAGTCGCTTAAGGGGCCCCACAGATACGCAGTATTTT
v_call: TRBV29-1; clone_size: NA; j_call: TRBJ2-7; d_call: TRBD2; cdr3_aa: CSVVKGTGGTYEQYF; cdr3_nt: TGCAGCGTTGTAAAGGGGACGGGGGGTACCTACGAGCAGTACTTC
v_call: TRBV18; clone_size: once; j_call: TRBJ2-1; d_call: TRBD1; cdr3_aa: CASSPQGESNEQFF; cdr3_nt: TGTGCCAGCTCACCCCAGGGGGAGAGCAATGAGCAGTTCTTC
v_call: TRBV6-6; clone_size: few; j_call: TRBJ2-1; d_call: TRBD2; cdr3_aa: CASLDSGGANEQFF; cdr3_nt: TGTGCCAGCCTAGATAGCGGGGGGGCGAATGAGCAGTTCTTC
v_call: TRBV7-6; clone_size: NA; j_call: TRBJ2-1; d_call: TRBD2; cdr3_aa: CASSLVPTSGGNEQFF; cdr3_nt: TGTGCCAGCAGCTTAGTACCCACTAGCGGGGGTAACGAGCAGTTCTTC
v_call: TRBV7-6; clone_size: NA; j_call: TRBJ1-1; d_call: NA; cdr3_aa: CASSLELAGNTEAFF; cdr3_nt: TGTGCCAGCAGCTTAGAATTAGCTGGGAACACTGAAGCTTTCTTT
v_call: TRBV19; clone_size: NA; j_call: TRBJ1-1; d_call: NA; cdr3_aa: CASSNGRGAVTEAFF; cdr3_nt: TGTGCCAGTAGCAATGGGCGGGGGGCTGTCACTGAAGCTTTCTTT
v_call: TRBV7-9; clone_size: NA; j_call: TRBJ2-2; d_call: TRBD1; cdr3_aa: CASSVTGVLRELFF; cdr3_nt: TGTGCCAGCAGCGTGACAGGGGTGCTTCGGGAGCTGTTTTTT
v_call: TRBV4-3; clone_size: NA; j_call: TRBJ1-1; d_call: NA; cdr3_aa: CASSLGRGTEAFF; cdr3_nt: TGCGCCAGCAGCCTTGGGAGGGGCACTGAAGCTTTCTTT
v_call: TRBV7-2; clone_size: NA; j_call: TRBJ1-2; d_call: NA; cdr3_aa: CASSLSTAGGYTF; cdr3_nt: TGTGCCAGCAGCTTATCCACGGCGGGTGGCTACACCTTC
v_call: TRBV6-5; clone_size: NA; j_call: TRBJ2-3; d_call: TRBD2; cdr3_aa: CASRLAGDLDTQYF; cdr3_nt: TGTGCCAGCCGACTAGCGGGGGACCTCGATACGCAGTATTTT
v_call: TRBV7-9; clone_size: NA; j_call: TRBJ2-7; d_call: NA; cdr3_aa: CASNTGHHYEQYF; cdr3_nt: TGTGCCAGCAACACGGGACACCACTACGAGCAGTACTTC
v_call: TRBV29-1; clone_size: NA; j_call: TRBJ1-1; d_call: TRBD1; cdr3_aa: CSVVGQGGTEAFF; cdr3_nt: TGCAGCGTCGTCGGACAGGGAGGCACTGAAGCTTTCTTT
v_call: TRBV15; clone_size: NA; j_call: TRBJ2-2; d_call: TRBD1; cdr3_aa: CATSRDAGQGTGELFF; cdr3_nt: TGTGCCACCAGCAGAGATGCCGGACAGGGCACCGGGGAGCTGTTTTTT
v_call: TRBV7-8; clone_size: NA; j_call: TRBJ2-5; d_call: TRBD2; cdr3_aa: CASSLGSSGGETQYF; cdr3_nt: TGTGCCAGCAGCTTAGGGTCTAGCGGGGGTGAGACCCAGTACTTC
v_call: TRBV11-2; clone_size: few; j_call: TRBJ1-2; d_call: NA; cdr3_aa: CASSPQLHRYTF; cdr3_nt: TGTGCCAGCAGCCCCCAACTCCACCGCTACACCTTC
v_call: TRBV28; clone_size: NA; j_call: TRBJ2-7; d_call: TRBD1; cdr3_aa: CASKQGALEQYF; cdr3_nt: TGTGCCAGCAAACAGGGGGCGCTGGAGCAGTACTTC
v_call: TRBV30; clone_size: NA; j_call: TRBJ2-1; d_call: TRBD1; cdr3_aa: CAWSTGQGVDEQFF; cdr3_nt: TGTGCCTGGAGTACGGGACAGGGAGTCGATGAGCAGTTCTTC
v_call: TRBV5-1; clone_size: NA; j_call: TRBJ2-7; d_call: NA; cdr3_aa: CASSSPAGISYEQYF; cdr3_nt: TGCGCCAGCAGCTCCCCGGCAGGGATCAGCTACGAGCAGTACTTC